The source of this TCR beta chain is a study of spatial heterogeneity in lung cancer. Overall study context: Sequences of the beta chain were consistently detected in greater numbers than alpha-chain sequences. Regarding the study as a whole: Ubiquitous, expanded tumor-derived TCRs were more frequently observed in blood at resection than at follow-up.

Germline trimming cut 9 bases from V and 1 base from J; bases unmatched to any gene: 7. The V gene's germline CDR1 is ENHRY and CDR2 SYGVKD. CDR3 size: 16 residues. TCRdb re-called the 5' RACE reads with MiXCR, one entry per CDR3 protein. Here the sample spans some 120,000 distinct CDR3 sequences, about 12% being singletons. With respect to this clonotype: What it recognizes is unknown.

Described time point: blood at routine non-recurrence follow-up after resection. Whole RNA was taken from tumor, nontumor lung or frozen PBMC; it was then sequenced unsorted. This sample comprised PBMCs, obtained at follow-up. This chain connects TRBV10-3 to TRBJ2-3; the match to TRBD2 covers 13 bases. The TCR sequence derives from a male donor with early-stage non-small cell lung cancer. In nucleotides, the CDR3 is TGTGCCATACGGACTAGCGGGGGCCGCGGCACAGATACGCAGTATTTT. As protein: CAIRTSGGRGTDTQYF.